The clone carrying this TCR beta chain was observed at least ten times. First-strand cDNA relied on TRAV- and TRBV-specific primers spanning alpha and beta chains. TCRs underwent 20 PCR cycles of amplification with a constant-region primer and V-primer adapter. Isolated mRNA underwent amplification via in vitro transcription. TCRdb independently ran MiXCR on the reads; one entry per CDR3 protein. The data contain around 80,000 distinct CDR3 sequences, approximately 20% of them singletons. Deletions cut 0 bases from V and 1 base from J, with 4 bases between. The CDR3 has 13 residues. Per the germline V gene, CDR1 is SGHKS and CDR2 is YYEKEE (reference sequence). This entry comes from a study of low-dose radiotherapy and immunotherapy resistance in tumors. For the study at large: The regimen for patients comprised intravenous nivolumab 240 mg every two weeks plus intravenous ipilimumab 1 mg/kg every six weeks.

Indicated time point: before trial treatment. The TCR sequence derives from a male donor with prostate cancer. V usage is TRBV5-5 and J usage is TRBJ1-1; D gene unclear. The specimen was PBMCs, collected before treatment. CDR3: CASSLARNTEAFF. The CDR3 nucleotides are TGTGCCAGCAGCTTGGCCAGGAACACTGAAGCTTTCTTT.